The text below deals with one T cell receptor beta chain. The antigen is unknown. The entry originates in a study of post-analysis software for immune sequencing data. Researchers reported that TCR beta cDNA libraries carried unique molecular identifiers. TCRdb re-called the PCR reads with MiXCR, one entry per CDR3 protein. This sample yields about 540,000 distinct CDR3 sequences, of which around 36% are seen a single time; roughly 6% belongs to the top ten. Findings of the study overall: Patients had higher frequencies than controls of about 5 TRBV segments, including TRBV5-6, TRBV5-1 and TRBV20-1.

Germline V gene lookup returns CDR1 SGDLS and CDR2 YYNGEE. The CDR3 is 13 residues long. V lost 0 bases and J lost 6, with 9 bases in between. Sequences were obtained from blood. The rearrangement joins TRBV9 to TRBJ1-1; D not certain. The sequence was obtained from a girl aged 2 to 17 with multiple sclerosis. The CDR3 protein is CASSVGGASEAFF. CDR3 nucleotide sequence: TGTGCCAGCAGCGTAGGCGGAGCGTCTGAAGCTTTCTTT.